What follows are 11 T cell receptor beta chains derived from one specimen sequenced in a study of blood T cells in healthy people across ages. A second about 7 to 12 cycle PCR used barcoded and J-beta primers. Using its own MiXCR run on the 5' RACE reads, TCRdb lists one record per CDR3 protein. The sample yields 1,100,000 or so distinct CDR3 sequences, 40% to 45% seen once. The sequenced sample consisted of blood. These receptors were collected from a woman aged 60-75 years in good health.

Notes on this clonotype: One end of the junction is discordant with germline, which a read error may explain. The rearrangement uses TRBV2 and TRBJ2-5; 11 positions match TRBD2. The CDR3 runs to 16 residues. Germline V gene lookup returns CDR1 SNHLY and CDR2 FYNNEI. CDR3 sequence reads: CASSDGTSGFQEIQYF. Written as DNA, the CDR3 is TGTGCCAGCAGTGACGGGACTAGCGGCTTCCAAGAGATCCAGTACTTC.

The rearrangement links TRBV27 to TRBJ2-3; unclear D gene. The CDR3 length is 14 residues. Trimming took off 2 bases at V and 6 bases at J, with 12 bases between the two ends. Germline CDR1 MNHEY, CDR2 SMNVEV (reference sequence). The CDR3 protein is CASSLVGIMDTQYF. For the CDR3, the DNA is TGTGCCAGCAGTTTAGTAGGGATTATGGATACGCAGTATTTT.

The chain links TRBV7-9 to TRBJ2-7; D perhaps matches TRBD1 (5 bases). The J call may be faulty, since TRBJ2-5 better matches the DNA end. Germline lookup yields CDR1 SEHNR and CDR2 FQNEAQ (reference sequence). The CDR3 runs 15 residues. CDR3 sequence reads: CASSLRGTPEETQYF. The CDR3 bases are TGTGCCAGCAGCTTAAGGGGAACCCCAGAGGAGACCCAGTACTTC.

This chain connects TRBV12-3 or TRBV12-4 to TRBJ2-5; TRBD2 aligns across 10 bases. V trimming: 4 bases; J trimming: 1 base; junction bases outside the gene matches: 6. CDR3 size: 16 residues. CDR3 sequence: CASSSVAGGPQETQYF. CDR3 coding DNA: TGTGCCAGCAGTTCAGTAGCGGGGGGCCCCCAAGAGACCCAGTACTTC.

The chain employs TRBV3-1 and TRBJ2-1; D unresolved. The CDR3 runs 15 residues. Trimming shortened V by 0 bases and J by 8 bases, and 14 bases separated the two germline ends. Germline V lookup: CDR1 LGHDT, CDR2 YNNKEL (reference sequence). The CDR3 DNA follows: TGTGCCAGCAGCCAAGAACCCCCCAGCTCCCATGAGCAGTTCTTC. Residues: CASSQEPPSSHEQFF.

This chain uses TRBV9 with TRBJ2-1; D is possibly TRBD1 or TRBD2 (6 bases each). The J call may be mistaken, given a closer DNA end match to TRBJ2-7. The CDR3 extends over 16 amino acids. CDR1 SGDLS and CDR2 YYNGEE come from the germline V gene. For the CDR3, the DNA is TGTGCCAGCAGCGTAGGAGAGGGGGGCCCCTACAATGAGCAGTACTTC. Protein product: CASSVGEGGPYNEQYF.

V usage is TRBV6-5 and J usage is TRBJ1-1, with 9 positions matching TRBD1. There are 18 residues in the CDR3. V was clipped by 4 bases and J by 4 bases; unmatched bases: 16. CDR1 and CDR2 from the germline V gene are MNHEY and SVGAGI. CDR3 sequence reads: CASSFNGVPGQGFTEAFF. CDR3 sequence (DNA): TGTGCCAGCAGTTTCAATGGGGTTCCGGGACAGGGATTCACTGAAGCTTTCTTT.

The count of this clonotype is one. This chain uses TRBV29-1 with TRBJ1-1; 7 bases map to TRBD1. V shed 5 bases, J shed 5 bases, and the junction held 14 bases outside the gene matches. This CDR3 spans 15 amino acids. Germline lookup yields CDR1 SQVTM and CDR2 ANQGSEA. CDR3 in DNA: TGCAGCGTTAGGGGTGACTTACAGGGGCCAACTGAAGCTTTCTTT. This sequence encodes CSVRGDLQGPTEAFF. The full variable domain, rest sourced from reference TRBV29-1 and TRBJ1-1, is SAVISQKPSRDICQRGTSLTIQCQVDSQVTMMFWYRQQPGQSLTLIATANQGSEATYESGFVIDKFPISRPNLTFSTLTVSNMSPEDSSIYLCSVRGDLQGPTEAFFGQGTRLTVV.

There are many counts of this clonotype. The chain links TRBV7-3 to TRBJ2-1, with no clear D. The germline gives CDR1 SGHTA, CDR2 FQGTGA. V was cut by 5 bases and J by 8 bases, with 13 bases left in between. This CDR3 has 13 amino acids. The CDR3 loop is CASSPSVDYEQFF. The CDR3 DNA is TGTGCCAGCAGCCCGTCGGTAGACTATGAGCAGTTCTTC.

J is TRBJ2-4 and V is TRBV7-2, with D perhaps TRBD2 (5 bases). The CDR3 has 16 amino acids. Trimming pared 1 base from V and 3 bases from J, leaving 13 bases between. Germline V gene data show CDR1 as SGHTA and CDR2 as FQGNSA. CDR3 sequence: CASSLDLGDGKNIQYF. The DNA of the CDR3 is TGTGCCAGCAGCTTAGACCTGGGAGACGGCAAAAACATTCAGTACTTC.

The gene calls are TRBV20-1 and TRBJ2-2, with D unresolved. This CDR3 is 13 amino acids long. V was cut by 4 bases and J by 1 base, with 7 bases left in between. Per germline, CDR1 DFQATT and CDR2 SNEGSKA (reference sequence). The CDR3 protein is CSATSMNTGELFF. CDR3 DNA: TGCAGTGCTACCTCCATGAACACCGGGGAGCTGTTTTTT.